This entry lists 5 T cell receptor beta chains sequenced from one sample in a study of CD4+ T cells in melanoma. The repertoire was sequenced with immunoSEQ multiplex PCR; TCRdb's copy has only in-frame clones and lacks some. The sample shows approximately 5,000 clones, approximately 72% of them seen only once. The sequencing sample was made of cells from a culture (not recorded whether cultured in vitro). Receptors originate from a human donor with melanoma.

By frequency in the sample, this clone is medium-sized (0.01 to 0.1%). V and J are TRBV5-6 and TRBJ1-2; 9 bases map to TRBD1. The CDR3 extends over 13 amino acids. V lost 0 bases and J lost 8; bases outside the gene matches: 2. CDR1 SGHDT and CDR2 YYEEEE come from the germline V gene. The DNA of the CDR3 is TGTGCCAGCAGCTTGGGGACAGGGGAAGGCTACACCTTC. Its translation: CASSLGTGEGYTF.

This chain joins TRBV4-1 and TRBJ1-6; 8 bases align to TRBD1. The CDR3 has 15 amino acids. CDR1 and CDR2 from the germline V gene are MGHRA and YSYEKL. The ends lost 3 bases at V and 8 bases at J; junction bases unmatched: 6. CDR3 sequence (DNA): TGCGCCAGCAGCCAGGACAGGGCCAGATATTCACCCCTCCACTTT. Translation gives CASSQDRARYSPLHF.

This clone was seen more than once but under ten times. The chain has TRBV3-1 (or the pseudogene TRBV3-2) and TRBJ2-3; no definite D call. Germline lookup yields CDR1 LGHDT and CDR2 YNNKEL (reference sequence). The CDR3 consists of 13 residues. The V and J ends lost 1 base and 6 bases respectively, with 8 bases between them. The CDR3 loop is CASSQGVGDTQYF. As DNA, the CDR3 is TGTGCCAGCAGCCAAGGGGTGGGCGATACGCAGTATTTT.

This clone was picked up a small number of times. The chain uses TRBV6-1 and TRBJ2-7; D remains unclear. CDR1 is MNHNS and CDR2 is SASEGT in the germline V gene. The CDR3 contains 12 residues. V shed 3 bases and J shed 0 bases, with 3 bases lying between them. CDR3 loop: CASSEFSYEQYF. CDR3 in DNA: TGTGCCAGCAGTGAGTTCTCCTACGAGCAGTACTTC.

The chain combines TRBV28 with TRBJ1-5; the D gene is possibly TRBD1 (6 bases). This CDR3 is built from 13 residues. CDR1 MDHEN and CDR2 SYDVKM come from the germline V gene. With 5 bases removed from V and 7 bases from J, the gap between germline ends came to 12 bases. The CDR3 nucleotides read TGTGCCAGCAGTACAGGGAGGGTCCAGCCCCAGCATTTT. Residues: CASSTGRVQPQHF.